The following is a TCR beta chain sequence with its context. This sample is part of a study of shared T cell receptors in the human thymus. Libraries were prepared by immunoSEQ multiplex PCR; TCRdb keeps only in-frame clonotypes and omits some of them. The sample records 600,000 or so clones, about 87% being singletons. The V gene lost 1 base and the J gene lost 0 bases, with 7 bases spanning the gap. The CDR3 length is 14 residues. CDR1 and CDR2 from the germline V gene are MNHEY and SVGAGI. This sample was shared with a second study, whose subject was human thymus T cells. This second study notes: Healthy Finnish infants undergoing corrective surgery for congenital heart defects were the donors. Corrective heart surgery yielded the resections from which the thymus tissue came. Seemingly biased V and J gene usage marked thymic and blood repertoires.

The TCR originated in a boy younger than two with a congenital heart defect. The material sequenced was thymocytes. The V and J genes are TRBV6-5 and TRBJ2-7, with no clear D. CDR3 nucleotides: TGTGCCAGCAGTTACTTCCGGAGCTCCTACGAGCAGTACTTC. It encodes CASSYFRSSYEQYF.